This T cell receptor (beta chain) is from a study of regulatory T cells in long-lasting Graves disease. CDR3 length: 15 residues. The V gene's germline CDR1 is DFQATT and CDR2 SNEGSKA (reference sequence). V lost 3 bases and J 4 bases, leaving 16 bases between the germline ends. This clonotype has ten or more counts. Its matching antigen is unknown. Time point noted: newly diagnosed GD, antithyroid drugs for less than 3 months. The TCR library was made from RNA extracted from PBMCs. Study-wide findings and caveats: Thyroid tissue was not sampled; only peripheral blood was. Persistent-disease Graves' patients showed less TCR diversity than new cases.

Arm-PCR of CDR3 regions and iRepertoire HTBI primers were the basis on which TCR beta libraries were built. Using its own MiXCR run on the multiplex PCR reads, TCRdb lists one record per CDR3 protein. The table includes 250,000 to 400,000 distinct CDR3 sequences, 18% detected once. This chain uses TRBV20-1 with TRBJ1-3; D is unclear. Source: peripheral blood mononuclear cells (PBMCs), taken at new diagnosis, from a patient treated with antithyroid drugs. The TCR originated in a female donor with Graves disease. CDR3 in amino acids: CSARDPFGGGNTIYF. The CDR3 bases are TGCAGTGCTAGGGACCCTTTTGGAGGGGGAAACACCATATATTTT.